These 30 T cell receptor beta chains share one sample of origin, sequenced in a study of cytomegalovirus exposure and HLA in healthy donors. PCR primers comprised 60 Vbeta and 13 Jbeta primers. The data were produced by immunoSEQ multiplex PCR, yet TCRdb's version contains in-frame clones alone and is incomplete. In all, the sample yields approximately 72,000 clones. The sequenced sample consisted of PBMCs. All receptors come from a middle-aged man in good health and CMV-seronegative.

The rearrangement joins TRBV7-2 to TRBJ1-1; tentatively, D is TRBD1 (5 bases). Trimming removed 5 bases from V and 4 bases from J, with 14 bases in between. CDR1 SGHTA and CDR2 FQGNSA come from the germline V gene. The CDR3 runs to 14 residues. The CDR3 sequence: CASSRQGQGTEAFF. The DNA of the CDR3 is TGTGCCAGCAGCCGCCAGGGCCAGGGCACTGAAGCTTTCTTT.

This chain uses TRBV6-5 with TRBJ2-5; the D gene is possibly TRBD2 (6 bases). The germline V gene encodes CDR1 MNHEY and CDR2 SVGAGI. The CDR3 runs 16 residues. Trimming removed 0 bases at V and 9 bases at J, with 20 bases between. This CDR3 reads CASSYSSRGNGMAQYF. CDR3 nucleotide sequence: TGTGCCAGCAGTTACTCCTCTCGGGGGAACGGGATGGCCCAGTACTTC.

This chain uses TRBV4-1 with TRBJ2-7; no firm D call. Germline CDR1 is MGHRA and CDR2 is YSYEKL. The CDR3 has 14 amino acids. Trimming took 3 bases from V and 0 from J, leaving 9 bases between them. CDR3 coding DNA: TGCGCCAGCAGCCAGCCGACGGGCTCCTACGAGCAGTACTTC. This encodes CASSQPTGSYEQYF.

The V call is TRBV5-6, the J call TRBJ2-7, with TRBD1 matching 10 bases. The junction had 5 bases not matched to a gene; V was cut back by 2 bases and J by 6 bases. The CDR3 sequence is 14 residues long. In germline, CDR1 is SGHDT, CDR2 YYEEEE. The CDR3 coding sequence is TGTGCCAGCAGCTTCGGGACAGGGGCCCGCGAGCAGTACTTC. This sequence encodes CASSFGTGAREQYF.

The chain links TRBV18 to TRBJ2-1, with TRBD2 matching over 12 bases. Unmatched junction bases numbered 15, after V lost 3 bases and J lost 12 bases. The germline V gene encodes CDR1 KGHSH and CDR2 LQKENI. The CDR3 runs 17 residues. The CDR3 spells CASSPTSGGSNRASQFF. The CDR3, as DNA: TGTGCCAGCTCACCTACTAGCGGGGGGTCCAATCGGGCGTCGCAGTTCTTC.

The chain joins TRBV4-1 to TRBJ1-1, with D perhaps TRBD1 (6 bases). This CDR3 has 14 amino acids. V was shortened by 3 bases and J by 1 base, with 9 bases between the two germline ends. Germline V gene data show CDR1 as MGHRA and CDR2 as YSYEKL. The CDR3 region is CASSQQDRNTEAFF. CDR3 nucleotides: TGCGCCAGCAGCCAGCAGGACAGGAACACTGAAGCTTTCTTT.

The chain employs TRBV5-1 and TRBJ2-5; TRBD2 is a possible D gene (5 bases). The CDR3 has 13 residues. Germline V gives CDR1 SGHRS, CDR2 YFSETQ. Trimming left V 5 bases short and J 0 bases short, with 8 bases between. The CDR3 nucleotides are TGCGCCAGCAGACCGGGAAACCAAGAGACCCAGTACTTC. Encoded protein: CASRPGNQETQYF.

This rearrangement joins TRBV7-9 to TRBJ2-3; maybe TRBD1 (5 bases). Trimming left V 5 bases short and J 3 bases short, with 18 bases between. Germline V gene sequence: CDR1 SEHNR, CDR2 FQNEAQ (reference sequence). The CDR3 covers 16 residues. The CDR3 bases are TGTGCCAGCAGCCTCTTCCCAGGGCCCCGGACAGATACGCAGTATTTT. This gives the protein CASSLFPGPRTDTQYF.

The V and J genes are TRBV11-3 and TRBJ1-3, with 8 bases fitting TRBD1. The J segment lost 8 bases and the V segment lost 5 bases, leaving 14 bases of the junction unmatched. There are 16 residues in the CDR3. Germline V gene lookup returns CDR1 SGHNT and CDR2 YENEEA. The chain's CDR3 is CASSVGTGLSVDTIYF. CDR3 coding DNA: TGTGCCAGCAGCGTCGGGACAGGCCTTTCGGTGGACACCATATATTTT.

For the CDR3, the DNA is TGTGCCAGCACCATGTCGGACTATGGCTACACCTTC. Its protein is CASTMSDYGYTF. The chain uses TRBV5-6 and TRBJ1-2; D gene unclear. Germline CDR1 reads SGHDT; CDR2 reads YYEEEE. The CDR3 is 12 residues long. V was pared by 6 bases and J by 3 bases, with 9 bases between.

The chain recombines TRBV5-1 with TRBJ2-7; possible D gene TRBD1, 6 bases. Between the trimmed V and J ends, which lost 6 bases and 0 bases, there was a span of 16 bases. The CDR3 is 15 residues long. Germline V gene sequence: CDR1 SGHRS, CDR2 YFSETQ. CDR3 amino acids: CASTKTQGSSYEQYF. CDR3 bases: TGCGCCAGCACCAAGACACAGGGTTCCTCCTACGAGCAGTACTTC. Drawing the rest from reference TRBV5-1 and TRBJ2-7, the complete variable domain is KAGVTQTPRYLIKTRGQQVTLSCSPISGHRSVSWYQQTPGQGLQFLFEYFSETQRNKGNFPGRFSGRQFSNSRSEMNVSTLELGDSALYLCASTKTQGSSYEQYFGPGTRLTVT.

The chain combines TRBV7-9 with TRBJ2-2; 7 bases align to TRBD1. The CDR3 contains 18 residues. With V trimmed by 6 bases and J by 0 bases, 13 bases remained unmatched. CDR1 is SEHNR and CDR2 is FQNEAQ in the germline V gene (reference sequence). CDR3 sequence reads: CASRSNPGTASNTGELFF. CDR3 in DNA: TGTGCCAGCAGGAGTAATCCCGGGACAGCTTCGAACACCGGGGAGCTGTTTTTT.

V and J are TRBV9 and TRBJ1-2, with D uncertain. The CDR3 has 13 amino acids. Trimming shortened V by 0 bases and J by 4 bases, and 7 bases separated the two germline ends. Germline CDR1 and CDR2: SGDLS and YYNGEE. CDR3 loop: CASSVGRLYGYTF. The CDR3 DNA follows: TGTGCCAGCAGCGTAGGGAGGCTCTATGGCTACACCTTC.

The chain couples TRBV2 to TRBJ1-4; D unresolved. This CDR3 is built from 15 residues. Germline CDR1 is SNHLY and CDR2 is FYNNEI. Trimming took 3 bases from V and 5 from J, leaving 13 bases between them. CDR3 coding DNA: TGTGCCAGCAGTGAGAACAGAACTCCCAATGAAAAACTGTTTTTT. Protein product: CASSENRTPNEKLFF.

The chain employs TRBV2 and TRBJ1-1; D not resolved. V lost 2 bases, J lost 1 base, and 8 bases lay in between. CDR1 is SNHLY, CDR2 FYNNEI, per germline. CDR3 size: 14 residues. CDR3 DNA sequence: TGTGCCAGCAGTGAAAGCCCGGGGAACACTGAAGCTTTCTTT. Its protein is CASSESPGNTEAFF.

The rearrangement uses TRBV10-3 and TRBJ2-7; unclear D gene. V was pared by 3 bases and J by 1 base, with 7 bases between. This CDR3 is 13 amino acids long. Germline loops: CDR1 ENHRY, CDR2 SYGVKD. CDR3 nucleotide sequence: TGTGCCATCAGTGACTACAGATCCTACGAGCAGTACTTC. Translated, it gives CAISDYRSYEQYF.

Regarding this clone: This sample also contains other DNA sequences that code for the same CDR3. V and J are TRBV27 and TRBJ1-5, with TRBD1 identical over 10 bases. Per the germline V gene, CDR1 is MNHEY and CDR2 is SMNVEV (reference sequence). The CDR3 extends over 17 amino acids. V trimming: 6 bases; J trimming: 7 bases; junction bases outside the gene matches: 15. The CDR3 reads CASSPIKGTGVLQPQHF. DNA of the CDR3: TGTGCCAGCAGCCCTATTAAAGGGACAGGGGTGCTGCAGCCCCAGCATTTT.

The J gene is TRBJ2-1, the V gene TRBV5-1; TRBD1 matches 7 bases. The V gene end was trimmed by 1 base and the J gene end by 9 bases; junction bases not matched to a gene: 4. The CDR3 has 13 amino acids. The germline gives CDR1 SGHRS, CDR2 YFSETQ. CDR3 nucleotide sequence: TGCGCCAGCAGCTTGACAGGGGCTGGTGAGCAGTTCTTC. Translating gives CASSLTGAGEQFF.

The CDR3 DNA follows: TGTGCCAGCAGTGAAGATACCGGCTATGGCTACACCTTC. Translating gives CASSEDTGYGYTF. The rearrangement links TRBV2 to TRBJ1-2; D remains ambiguous. V was cut by 1 base and J by 4 bases, with 7 bases left in between. In germline, CDR1 is SNHLY, CDR2 FYNNEI. The CDR3 totals 13 residues.

A remark on this clone: This same CDR3 is encoded by further DNA sequences in the sample. The chain couples TRBV5-1 to TRBJ1-5; no definite D call. The CDR3 is made up of 14 amino acids. Germline V CDR1 and CDR2: SGHRS, YFSETQ. Between the trimmed V and J ends, which lost 0 bases and 1 base, there was a span of 5 bases. The CDR3 DNA sequence: TGCGCCAGCAGCTTGGATGGCAGCAATCAGCCCCAGCATTTT. Amino acids: CASSLDGSNQPQHF.

This chain joins TRBV5-1 and TRBJ1-2; weak D call: TRBD1 (6 bases). Trimming removed 0 bases from V and 10 bases from J, with 19 bases in between. This CDR3 region has 15 residues. CDR1 is SGHRS and CDR2 is YFSETQ in the germline V gene. Written as DNA, the CDR3 is TGCGCCAGCAGCTTGGTTACAGGGATTGAGAGCGCCTACACCTTC. Amino acids: CASSLVTGIESAYTF.

V is TRBV6-5 and J is TRBJ1-1, with D perhaps matching TRBD1 (5 bases). The V end lost 2 bases, the J end lost 1 base, and 8 bases lay between the germline ends. This CDR3 comprises 14 residues. The germline CDR1 and CDR2 sequences are MNHEY and SVGAGI. This chain's CDR3 is CASSYNQGNTEAFF. Written as DNA, the CDR3 is TGTGCCAGCAGTTACAATCAGGGGAACACTGAAGCTTTCTTT.

The chain uses TRBV27 and TRBJ1-5; no clear D gene. Germline V lookup: CDR1 MNHEY, CDR2 SMNVEV (reference sequence). Trimming took 6 bases from V and 1 from J, leaving 13 bases between them. This CDR3 comprises 15 residues. The CDR3 region is CASSPAGWSNQPQHF. In nucleotides, the CDR3 is TGTGCCAGCAGCCCGGCGGGCTGGAGCAATCAGCCCCAGCATTTT.

The V and J genes are TRBV6-6 and TRBJ1-5, with D maybe TRBD1 (5 bases). The CDR3 consists of 15 residues. Trimming left V 6 bases short and J 7 bases short, with 19 bases between. Per germline, CDR1 MNHNY and CDR2 SVGAGI (reference sequence). The CDR3 spells CASSFVAGMGQPQHF. The CDR3 bases are TGTGCCAGCAGCTTCGTCGCAGGGATGGGACAGCCCCAGCATTTT.

A note on this clone: One end of the junction does not line up with germline, which may come from a read error. The chain is built from TRBV7-8 and TRBJ2-7; possibly TRBD1 for D (6 bases). This CDR3 has 15 residues. Germline V CDR1 and CDR2: SGHVS, FQNEAQ. The CDR3, as DNA: TGTGCCAGCAGCTTAAATCGACAGGCCACGACTACCTTTCACTTC. Amino acids: CASSLNRQATTTFHF.

The rearrangement links TRBV13 to TRBJ1-6; the D gene is possibly TRBD1 (5 bases). With 8 bases removed from V and 9 bases from J, the gap between germline ends came to 11 bases. The CDR3 totals 12 residues. Germline-derived CDR1 and CDR2 are PRHDT and FYEKMQ (reference sequence). CDR3 in amino acids: CASGRGGSPLHF. CDR3 DNA sequence: TGTGCCAGCGGGAGGGGTGGTTCACCCCTCCACTTT.

The chain carries TRBV5-3 and TRBJ2-5; 7 bases align to TRBD2. TRBV5-3 is flagged as an ORF with uncertain function. J was trimmed by 5 bases and V by 0 bases; bases with no gene match: 4. The CDR3 consists of 14 residues. CDR3 sequence (DNA): TGTGCCAGAAGCTTGGAACGTAGCGGGGAGACCCAGTACTTC. This gives the protein CARSLERSGETQYF.

The CDR3 region is CASSERGFRRNQPQHF. CDR3 bases: TGTGCCAGCAGTGAGCGGGGGTTTCGGCGCAATCAGCCCCAGCATTTT. The V call is TRBV6-4, the J call TRBJ1-5; maybe TRBD1 (5 bases). CDR1 MRHNA and CDR2 SNTAGT come from the germline V gene. This CDR3 has 16 residues. Trimming left V 3 bases short and J 2 bases short, with 14 bases between.

V gene TRBV6-1 combines with J gene TRBJ2-7; the D gene is possibly TRBD2 (5 bases). CDR3 length: 20 residues. Germline V lookup: CDR1 MNHNS, CDR2 SASEGT. The V and J ends lost 3 bases and 0 bases respectively, with 27 bases between them. CDR3 coding DNA: TGTGCCAGCAGTGATTTGGTCGGGCGGGCGACTACCTTCAGCTCCTACGAGCAGTACTTC. Encoded protein: CASSDLVGRATTFSSYEQYF.

This chain joins TRBV13 and TRBJ2-3; 8 bases are a match to TRBD2. The CDR3 spans 15 residues. V was pared by 1 base and J by 2 bases, with 2 bases of the junction left unmatched. Germline CDR1 PRHDT, CDR2 FYEKMQ (reference sequence). The CDR3: CASSLDGGATDTQYF. CDR3 DNA: TGTGCCAGCAGCTTAGACGGGGGGGCCACAGATACGCAGTATTTT.